This TCR beta chain was documented in a study of T cell responses to AZD1222 COVID-19 vaccine. Across the whole study: Pooled in the analysis were second doses at about 4 or about 12 weeks.

Method: immunoSEQ multiplex PCR; TCRdb's copy keeps in-frame clones and lacks some. The top ten clones hold about 5.2% of a sample with 75,000 to 90,000 clones, 85% to 95% of them seen once. Turning to this clone: What it recognizes is unknown.

CDR3 length: 13 residues. Germline V gene lookup returns CDR1 SGHNT and CDR2 YYREEE (reference sequence). The V and J ends lost 2 bases and 4 bases respectively, with 8 bases between them. General study results and limits: Along spike, vaccine-associated CD4 TCRs were found throughout, with dominance at 160-218 and 743-854. Only a handful of AZD1222 recipients tested seropositive at baseline.

Sequencing was performed on peripheral blood, taken on day 0 of AZD1222 vaccination. This TCR was recovered from an adult in good health. This chain connects TRBV5-4 to TRBJ2-3, with no clear D. CDR3: CASSLQAADTQYF. Written as DNA, the CDR3 is TGTGCCAGCAGCTTACAAGCAGCAGATACGCAGTATTTT.